This T cell receptor (beta chain) was documented in a study of blood T cell repertoires in COVID-19 (dated by TCRdb to 2018 to 2020). The study in broad terms: The collaborator samples originated in the United States, Italy and Spain and spanned the acute and convalescent phases of COVID-19. The prospective study material was composed of cDNA or gDNA derived from T cells, B-cell-depleted T cells, or PBMCs. Subjects who had been exposed to COVID-19, were actively infected with it, or had recovered from it provided the deeply sampled blood TCRbeta repertoires that made up the dataset. The repertoires were made available in a free public database intended to serve as a resource for research on the immune response to SARS-CoV-2. The samples were drawn from the first 160 participants of the ongoing ImmuneRACE study and from roughly 1,300 subjects provided by 6 global collaborators. Sample metadata almost always included a de-identified subject ID, COVID-19 status, age in years and sex. Where available, HLA class I and class II types were obtained from metadata supplied by the sample provider rather than from assay-based typing.

TCRbeta CDR3 regions were amplified from genomic DNA by means of the immunoSEQ Assay, a bias-controlled multiplex PCR. The source study handled its data this way. The number of nucleated cells in each sample was estimated by amplification of reference gene primers within the assay. To quantify the absolute abundance of each unique TCRbeta CDR3 rearrangement, sequence reads were collapsed and filtered. Productive Simpson clonality was computed per sample as the square root of Simpson's diversity index over productive rearrangements. As stored in TCRdb, this immuneACCESS dataset retains in-frame rearrangements with V and J assigned. A fraction of the clones does not appear; measured against another copy, unresolved V genes explain less than half of the discrepancy, and the remainder lacks a known reason. That table supplies the V and J calls and clone size; D and trimming were determined from the DNA. The sample table holds about 200,000 clones, of which 70% to 90% were seen once. About 0.91% of the sample goes to the ten largest clones.

At one collaborating source in Seattle, patients were enrolled during active infection and were followed longitudinally through the course of disease. Whole blood was collected in K2EDTA tubes by collaborating institutions according to the institutions' own protocols. For TCRbeta analysis, collaborators shipped samples as frozen whole blood, isolated PBMCs, or DNA extracted from either of those sample types. The full study reports these points: How much clinical and demographic metadata was included differed by source and by participant, and the metadata was provided uncurated.

The junction carries 9 bases between V and J, which are trimmed by 3 bases and 3 bases respectively. The CDR3 holds 13 amino acids from the cysteine to the phenylalanine. Only CDR3 DNA is held: 39 bases, read in frame from base 1. Taken from the germline V gene (reference sequence), the CDR1 and CDR2 loops are MNHEY and SMNVEV. Regarding this clone: No antigen is known for it. Nothing much larger sits one base from this clone, and base qualities are not available.

The V and J genes are TRBV27 and TRBJ2-7, with the D segment identity uncertain. What was sequenced was peripheral blood. The TCR comes from a man between 60 and 70 years old with COVID-19, enrolled during active disease. At the DNA level, the sequence is TGTGCCAGCAGTTTCGGCAGGAACTACGAGCAGTACTTC. The translation is CASSFGRNYEQYF.